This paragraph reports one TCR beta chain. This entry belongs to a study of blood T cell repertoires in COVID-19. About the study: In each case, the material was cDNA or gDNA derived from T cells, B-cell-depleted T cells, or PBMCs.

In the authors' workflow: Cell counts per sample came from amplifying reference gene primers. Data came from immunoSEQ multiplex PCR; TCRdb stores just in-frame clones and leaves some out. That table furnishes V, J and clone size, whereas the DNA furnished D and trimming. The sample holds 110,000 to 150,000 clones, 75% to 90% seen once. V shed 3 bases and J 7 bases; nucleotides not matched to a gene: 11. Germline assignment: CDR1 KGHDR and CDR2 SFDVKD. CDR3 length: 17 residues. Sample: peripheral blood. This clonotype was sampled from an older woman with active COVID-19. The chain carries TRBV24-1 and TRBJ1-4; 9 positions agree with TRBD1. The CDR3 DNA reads TGTGCCACCAGTGATGGGGACAGGGTGGGGAATTCTGAAAAACTGTTTTTT. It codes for CATSDGDRVGNSEKLFF.